This TCR beta chain stems from a study of T-cell reconstitution after alpha-beta-depleted transplantation in children. Trimming cost V 1 base and J 1 base, with 4 bases left between them. CDR1 MNHEY and CDR2 SVGEGT come from the germline V gene. CDR3 size: 14 residues. Unique molecular identifiers were used to barcode this TCRbeta library. TCRdb reprocessed the PCR reads with MiXCR, giving one entry per CDR3 protein. The sample has 400,000 to 500,000 distinct CDR3 sequences; approximately 10% are singletons. The chain joins TRBV6-2 or TRBV6-3 to TRBJ2-2; D unresolved. This TCR was sampled from a human donor who donated a stem cell graft to a child with acute myeloid leukemia. The sequenced sample was PBMCs from the stem cell graft donor, obtained from the stem cell graft. CDR3 residues: CASSYWGNTGELFF. The DNA of the CDR3 is TGTGCCAGCAGTTACTGGGGGAACACCGGGGAGCTGTTTTTT.